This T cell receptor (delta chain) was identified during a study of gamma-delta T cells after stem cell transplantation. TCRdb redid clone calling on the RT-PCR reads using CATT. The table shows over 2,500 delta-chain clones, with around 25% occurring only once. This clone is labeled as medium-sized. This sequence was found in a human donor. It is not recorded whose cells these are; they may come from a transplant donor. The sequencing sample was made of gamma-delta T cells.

The CDR3 protein is CAWGIRVYTDKLIF. The CDR3 DNA sequence: TGTGCCTGGGGGATACGCGTGTACACCGATAAACTCATCTTT. This sequence joins TRDV3 and TRDJ1; 10 nucleotides agree with TRDD3. This CDR3 spans 14 amino acids. Germline V gene lookup returns CDR1 TVYSNPD and CDR2 GDNSRS (reference sequence). J lost 0 bases, V lost 4 bases, and 5 bases had no gene match.